This entry lists 22 T cell receptor beta chains sequenced from one sample in a study of T cells in women clearing cervical HPV infection. Using immunoSEQ multiplex PCR, the repertoire was profiled, and TCRdb retains in-frame clones only, with some absent. The table for this sample gives tens of thousands of clones. Sequences were obtained from blood buffy coat. The receptors originated from a woman between 18 and 69 years old with a cervical HPV16 infection that either progressed to CIN3+ or cleared (not recorded which).

About this clone itself: The sequence runs out 3 residues before the end of the CDR3; the remainder is reconstructed from the germline J gene. The chain employs TRBV10-3 and TRBJ1-2; D call uncertain. The CDR3 consists of 14 residues. CDR1 and CDR2 from the germline V gene are ENHRY and SYGVKD. V dropped 3 bases and J dropped 3 bases, with 11 bases sitting between them. The sequenced CDR3 bases are TGTGCCATCAGTGAACTCCCTCTGGACTATGGC. It specifies CAISELPLDYG. The whole CDR3 reads CAISELPLDYGYTF.

Details on this clone: The read stops 3 residues short of the end of the CDR3; the missing end is completed from the germline J gene. The rearrangement joins TRBV19 to TRBJ1-5, with D perhaps matching TRBD1 (5 bases). The CDR3 has 12 amino acids. The germline V gene has CDR1 LNHDA and CDR2 SQIVND (reference sequence). CDR3 in amino acids: CASDDRSSPQHF. The CDR3 bases that were read are TGTGCCAGTGATGACAGATCGTCCCCC.

A word on this clone: The read gets to within 3 residues of the CDR3 end, and the germline J gene fills in the rest. The chain recombines TRBV19 with TRBJ2-1, with a tentative D call TRBD1 (6 bases). Trimming cost V 2 bases and J 3 bases, with 8 bases left between them. The CDR3 has 14 amino acids. CDR1 and CDR2 (germline): LNHDA, SQIVND (reference sequence). The CDR3 bases that were read are TGTGCCAGTAGTATACTCAGGGGCTACAATGAG. Residues: CASSILRGYNE. In full, the CDR3 is CASSILRGYNEQFF. Full variable domain (rest looked up from reference TRBV19 and TRBJ2-1): DGGITQSPKYLFRKEGQNVTLSCEQNLNHDAMYWYRQDPGQGLRLIYYSQIVNDFQKGDIAEGYSVSREKKESFPLTVTSAQKNPTAFYLCASSILRGYNEQFFGPGTRLTVL.

As regards this clone: The DNA ends 3 residues before the CDR3 does, and the rest of the CDR3 is filled in from the germline J gene. V usage is TRBV28 and J usage is TRBJ2-1; D might be TRBD2 (5 bases). Between the trimmed V and J ends, which lost 3 bases and 6 bases, there was a span of 15 bases. Germline CDR1 is MDHEN and CDR2 is SYDVKM. The CDR3 spans 15 residues. CDR3 residues: CASSLDLHRFNEQFF. The sequenced part of the CDR3 DNA is TGTGCCAGCAGTTTGGACTTGCATCGGTTCAATGAG.

Concerning this clone itself: The read halts 3 residues ahead of the CDR3 end, with the missing end drawn from the germline J gene. The V call is TRBV7-9, the J call TRBJ2-4; 10 nucleotides align to TRBD1. The CDR3 runs to 13 residues. CDR1 SEHNR and CDR2 FQNEAQ come from the germline V gene (reference sequence). CDR3 protein: CASSYDRGHGQYF. CDR3 bases read: TGTGCCAGCAGCTACGACAGGGGGCATGGT.

Concerning this clone itself: The read ends 3 residues before the CDR3 terminus; that terminus is restored from the germline J gene. This chain uses TRBV28 with TRBJ1-5, with D perhaps TRBD1 (5 bases). This CDR3 has 15 amino acids. With 6 bases removed from V and 7 bases from J, the gap between germline ends came to 19 bases. The germline V gene encodes CDR1 MDHEN and CDR2 SYDVKM. CDR3 DNA, as far as it was read: TGTGCCAGCAGGCCCGGCGGGGGTAGTGGACAGCCC. Residues: CASRPGGGSGQP. The entire CDR3 protein is CASRPGGGSGQPQHF.

Concerning this clone: The read ends 3 residues before the CDR3 terminus; that terminus is restored from the germline J gene. The V and J genes are TRBV2 and TRBJ2-7, with TRBD2 identical over 9 bases. The junction had 13 bases not matched to a gene; V was cut back by 6 bases and J by 4 bases. The CDR3 covers 16 residues. Germline V gene lookup returns CDR1 SNHLY and CDR2 FYNNEI. The CDR3 is CASRPPLAGGRYEQYF. Partial CDR3 DNA: TGTGCCAGCAGGCCTCCCCTGGCGGGAGGGAGATACGAG.

The CDR3 DNA, read in part, is TGTGCCTGGAGTGTACGCGGCTACGAG. Protein: CAWSVRGYE. The whole CDR3 is CAWSVRGYEQYF. The chain couples TRBV30 to TRBJ2-7; D not resolved. The CDR3 end is not reached by the read, which stops 3 residues before it; the germline J gene fills it in. The CDR3 runs 12 residues. Germline V gene sequence: CDR1 GTSNPN, CDR2 SVGIG (reference sequence). The V gene lost 0 bases and the J gene lost 3 bases, with 6 bases spanning the gap.

To note about this clone: The read ends 3 residues before the CDR3 terminus; that terminus is restored from the germline J gene. This sequence joins TRBV7-9 and TRBJ1-1, with D hard to call. Germline CDR1 SEHNR, CDR2 FQNEAQ (reference sequence). This CDR3 contains 13 residues. Trimming cost V 2 bases and J 1 base, with 5 bases left between them. CDR3 DNA (partial): TGTGCCAGCAGCTTACCCGGGAACACTGAA. Amino acid sequence: CASSLPGNTE. The entire CDR3 protein is CASSLPGNTEAFF. Full variable domain (outside the CDR3, taken from reference TRBV7-9 and TRBJ1-1): DTGVSQNPRHKITKRGQNVTFRCDPISEHNRLYWYRQTLGQGPEFLTYFQNEAQLEKSRLLSDRFSAERPKGSFSTLEIQRTEQGDSAMYLCASSLPGNTEAFFGQGTRLTVV.

Notes on this clone: The read comes to an end 3 residues before the CDR3 does, leaving the germline J gene to fill in the end. This chain joins TRBV3-1 (or the pseudogene TRBV3-2) and TRBJ2-5; unclear D gene. The CDR3 is made up of 10 amino acids. Germline V lookup: CDR1 LGHDT, CDR2 YNNKEL (reference sequence). The covered CDR3 bases are TGTGCCAGCAGCGCAGAAACC. It is translated as CASSAET. The entire CDR3 reads CASSAETQYF.

To note about this clone: The read comes to an end 3 residues before the CDR3 does, leaving the germline J gene to fill in the end. The sample contains more than one DNA sequence encoding this CDR3. The chain couples TRBV7-9 to TRBJ2-7; 11 bases fit TRBD2. The CDR3 covers 15 residues. Trimming took 5 bases from V and 2 from J; bases not matched to a gene: 5. The germline CDR1 and CDR2 sequences are SEHNR and FQNEAQ (reference sequence). The CDR3 sequence: CASSLLAGVTYEQYF. The sequenced CDR3 bases are TGTGCCAGCAGCCTACTAGCGGGAGTTACCTACGAG.

As regards this clone: The read comes to an end 3 residues before the CDR3 does, leaving the germline J gene to fill in the end. The J gene is TRBJ2-7, the V gene TRBV5-6; D not certain. The germline CDR1 and CDR2 sequences are SGHDT and YYEEEE. The CDR3 contains 11 residues. The V gene lost 1 base and the J gene lost 6 bases, with 5 bases spanning the gap. The CDR3 DNA, read in part, is TGTGCCAGCAGCTTGCGCGGCGAG. This encodes CASSLRGE. The CDR3 in full is CASSLRGEQYF.

About this clone itself: The read ends 3 residues before the CDR3 terminus; that terminus is restored from the germline J gene. The chain employs TRBV7-9 and TRBJ2-3; the D gene is possibly TRBD2 (7 bases). The CDR3 is 14 residues long. Germline values: CDR1 SEHNR, CDR2 FQNEAQ (reference sequence). Incomplete CDR3 DNA: TGTGCCAGCAGGGCCCCGGGGGGACAAGAGACG. Protein: CASRAPGGQET. The full CDR3 sequence reads CASRAPGGQETQYF.

On this clone: The DNA ends 3 residues before the CDR3 does, and the rest of the CDR3 is filled in from the germline J gene. The chain links TRBV19 to TRBJ1-2; D might be TRBD1 (6 bases). The germline V gene has CDR1 LNHDA and CDR2 SQIVND (reference sequence). This CDR3 has 14 amino acids. V lost 3 bases and J lost 6, with 14 bases in between. The covered CDR3 bases are TGTGCCAGTAGTATCTCCGGGGGGCGACATGGC. Its protein product is CASSISGGRHG. The full CDR3 is CASSISGGRHGYTF.

Note on this clone: The read terminates 3 residues ahead of where the CDR3 ends, so the germline J gene completes it. The chain links TRBV5-6 to TRBJ2-4; TRBD1 might be the D (5 bases). The germline V gene encodes CDR1 SGHDT and CDR2 YYEEEE. The length of the CDR3 is 13 residues. Trimming took off 1 base at V and 8 bases at J, with 10 bases between the two ends. The CDR3 is CASSLSRVDIQYF. The sequenced part of the CDR3 DNA is TGTGCCAGCAGCTTGAGCAGGGTGGACATT.

CDR3 DNA (partial): TGTGCCAGCAGACCCGGGACAGGGCATCCCGGGGAG. Translating it yields CASRPGTGHPGE. The full CDR3 protein is CASRPGTGHPGELFF. This chain joins TRBV7-9 and TRBJ2-2; 9 bases agree with TRBD1. The sequenced fragment ends 3 residues before the CDR3 boundary, so the rest is inferred from the germline J gene. Germline V gene lookup returns CDR1 SEHNR and CDR2 FQNEAQ (reference sequence). The CDR3 totals 15 residues. V shed 6 bases, J shed 6 bases, and the junction held 8 bases outside the gene matches.

A remark on this clone: The read falls 3 residues short of the CDR3 end, and the missing part is taken from the germline J gene. This sequence joins TRBV5-1 and TRBJ1-6; no definite D call. Germline V gene sequence: CDR1 SGHRS, CDR2 YFSETQ. The CDR3 length is 14 residues. Trimming pared 2 bases from V and 5 bases from J, leaving 8 bases between. The CDR3 sequence: CASSFRSDNSPLHF. CDR3 DNA, as far as it was read: TGCGCCAGCAGCTTCCGGTCTGATAATTCACCC.

A note on this clone: The read ends 3 residues before the CDR3 terminus; that terminus is restored from the germline J gene. The rearrangement joins TRBV10-2 to TRBJ2-7; 8 bases are shared with TRBD2. Germline V CDR1 and CDR2: WSHSY, SAAADI. This CDR3 spans 14 amino acids. The V segment lost 4 bases and the J segment 2 bases; nucleotides outside the gene matches: 4. CDR3 sequence: CASSGLASPYEQYF. The sequenced part of the CDR3 DNA is TGCGCCAGCAGTGGACTAGCGTCCCCCTACGAG.

Note on this clone: The read comes to an end 3 residues before the CDR3 does, leaving the germline J gene to fill in the end. V usage is TRBV20-1 and J usage is TRBJ1-5, with D possibly being TRBD1 (6 bases). This CDR3 has 15 amino acids. V was clipped by 7 bases and J by 3 bases, with 19 bases between them. CDR1 DFQATT and CDR2 SNEGSKA come from the germline V gene (reference sequence). The sequenced CDR3 bases are TGCAGTGGTCAACAGGGTTCCTCCTACAATCAGCCC. It translates to CSGQQGSSYNQP. The entire CDR3 protein reads CSGQQGSSYNQPQHF.

Details on this clone: The read ends 3 residues shy of where the CDR3 ends; the end is completed using the germline J gene. The chain couples TRBV2 to TRBJ2-1, with a possible D match to TRBD1 (6 bases). CDR3 length: 17 residues. Germline values: CDR1 SNHLY, CDR2 FYNNEI. V was shortened by 8 bases and J by 2 bases, with 22 bases between the two germline ends. CDR3 bases read: TGTGCCAGCGGGGCTACAGGGTTTTCCTTCACCTACAATGAG. This translates into CASGATGFSFTYNE. The whole CDR3 is CASGATGFSFTYNEQFF.

Points on this clone: Read coverage stops 3 residues before the CDR3 terminus; the germline J gene supplies the remainder. This chain uses TRBV7-9 with TRBJ2-2, with TRBD1 matching over 10 bases. This CDR3 comprises 15 residues. The germline CDR1 and CDR2 sequences are SEHNR and FQNEAQ (reference sequence). CDR3 sequence: CASSPRGTGEEKLFF. CDR3 DNA, as far as it was read: TGTGCCAGCAGCCCGAGAGGGACAGGGGAAGAAAAG.

On this clone: The read ends 3 residues shy of where the CDR3 ends; the end is completed using the germline J gene. The rearrangement joins TRBV2 to TRBJ2-2, with D perhaps TRBD1 (6 bases). The CDR3 runs to 12 residues. Germline CDR1 SNHLY, CDR2 FYNNEI. The covered CDR3 bases are TGTGCCAGCAGTGATGACAGGCGATCG. It is translated as CASSDDRRS. The CDR3 in full is CASSDDRRSLFF.